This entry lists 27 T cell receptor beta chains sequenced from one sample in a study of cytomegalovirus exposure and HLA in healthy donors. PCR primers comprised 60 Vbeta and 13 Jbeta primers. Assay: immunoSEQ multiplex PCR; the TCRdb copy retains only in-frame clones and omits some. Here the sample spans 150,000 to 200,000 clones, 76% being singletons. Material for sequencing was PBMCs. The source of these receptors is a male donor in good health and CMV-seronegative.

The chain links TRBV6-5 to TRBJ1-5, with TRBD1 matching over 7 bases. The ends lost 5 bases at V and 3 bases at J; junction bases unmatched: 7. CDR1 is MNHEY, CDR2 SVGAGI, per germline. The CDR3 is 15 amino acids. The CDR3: CASSPRGQTNQPQHF. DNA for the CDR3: TGTGCCAGCAGTCCAAGGGGACAGACCAATCAGCCCCAGCATTTT.

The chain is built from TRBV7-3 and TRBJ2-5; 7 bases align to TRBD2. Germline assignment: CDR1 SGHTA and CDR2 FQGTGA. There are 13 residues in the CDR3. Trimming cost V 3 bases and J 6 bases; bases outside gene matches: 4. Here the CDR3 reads CASSFGLEQTQYF. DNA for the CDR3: TGTGCCAGCAGCTTCGGACTAGAACAGACCCAGTACTTC.

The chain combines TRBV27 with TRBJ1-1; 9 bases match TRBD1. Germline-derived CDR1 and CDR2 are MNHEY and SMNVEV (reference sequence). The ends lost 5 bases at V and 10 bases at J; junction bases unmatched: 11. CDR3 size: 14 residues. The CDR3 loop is CASSPLLGTGRAFF. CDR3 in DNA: TGTGCCAGCAGTCCCCTTTTAGGGACAGGGAGAGCTTTCTTT.

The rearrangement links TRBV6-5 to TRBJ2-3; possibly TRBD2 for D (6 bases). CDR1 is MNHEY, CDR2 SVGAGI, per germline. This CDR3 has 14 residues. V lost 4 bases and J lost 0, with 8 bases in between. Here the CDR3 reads CASSFSGSTDTQYF. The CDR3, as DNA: TGTGCCAGCAGTTTTAGCGGTAGCACAGATACGCAGTATTTT.

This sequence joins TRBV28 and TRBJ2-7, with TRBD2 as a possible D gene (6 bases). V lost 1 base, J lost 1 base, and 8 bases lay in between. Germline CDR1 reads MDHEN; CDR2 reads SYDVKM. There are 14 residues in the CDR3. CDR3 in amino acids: CASSLSGRSYEQYF. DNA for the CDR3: TGTGCCAGCAGTTTATCAGGGAGGTCCTACGAGCAGTACTTC.

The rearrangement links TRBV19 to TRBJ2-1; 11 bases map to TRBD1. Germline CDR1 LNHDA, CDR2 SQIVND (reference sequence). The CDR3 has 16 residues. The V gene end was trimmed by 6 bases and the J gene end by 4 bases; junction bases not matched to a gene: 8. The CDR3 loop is CASSRDRGALYNEQFF. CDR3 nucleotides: TGTGCCAGTAGCCGGGACAGGGGGGCCCTTTACAATGAGCAGTTCTTC.

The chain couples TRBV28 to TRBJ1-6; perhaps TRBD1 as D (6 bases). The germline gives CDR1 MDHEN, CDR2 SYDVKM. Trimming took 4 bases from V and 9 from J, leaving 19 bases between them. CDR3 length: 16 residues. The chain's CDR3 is CASSSSTGRGGSPLHF. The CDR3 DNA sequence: TGTGCCAGCAGTTCGTCTACAGGGAGAGGAGGTTCACCCCTCCACTTT.

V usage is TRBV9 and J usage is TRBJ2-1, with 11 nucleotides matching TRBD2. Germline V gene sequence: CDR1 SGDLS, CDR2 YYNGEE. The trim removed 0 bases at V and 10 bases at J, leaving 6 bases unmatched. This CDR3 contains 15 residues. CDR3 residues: CASSVVAGGHGEQFF. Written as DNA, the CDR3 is TGTGCCAGCAGCGTAGTAGCGGGAGGGCACGGAGAGCAGTTCTTC.

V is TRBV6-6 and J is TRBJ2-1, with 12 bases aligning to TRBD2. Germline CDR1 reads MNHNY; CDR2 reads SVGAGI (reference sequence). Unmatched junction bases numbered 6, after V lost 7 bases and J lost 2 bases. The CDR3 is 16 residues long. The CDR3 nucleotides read TGTGCCAGCACTAGCGGGAGGGCCATCGCCTACAATGAGCAGTTCTTC. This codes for CASTSGRAIAYNEQFF.

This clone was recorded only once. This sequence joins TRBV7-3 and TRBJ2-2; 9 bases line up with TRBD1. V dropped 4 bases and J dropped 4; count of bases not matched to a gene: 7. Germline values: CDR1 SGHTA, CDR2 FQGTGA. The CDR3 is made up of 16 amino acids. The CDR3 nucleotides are TGTGCCAGCAGCTCTCCTGGGACAGGGCCCACCGGGGAGCTGTTTTTT. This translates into CASSSPGTGPTGELFF.

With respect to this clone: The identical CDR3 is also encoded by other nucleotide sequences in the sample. The CDR3 spells CASSSGQGANTGELFF. The CDR3 DNA sequence: TGTGCCAGCAGTTCCGGACAGGGGGCGAACACCGGGGAGCTGTTTTTT. The J gene is TRBJ2-2, the V gene TRBV28; 10 bases are a match to TRBD1. CDR3 size: 16 residues. Per germline, CDR1 MDHEN and CDR2 SYDVKM. V dropped 4 bases and J dropped 0; count of bases not matched to a gene: 2.

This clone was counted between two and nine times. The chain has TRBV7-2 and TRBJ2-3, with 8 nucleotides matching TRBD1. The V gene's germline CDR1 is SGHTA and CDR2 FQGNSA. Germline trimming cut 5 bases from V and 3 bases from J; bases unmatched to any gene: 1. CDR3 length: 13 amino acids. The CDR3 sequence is CASSHRGTDTQYF. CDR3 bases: TGTGCCAGCAGCCACAGGGGGACAGATACGCAGTATTTT.

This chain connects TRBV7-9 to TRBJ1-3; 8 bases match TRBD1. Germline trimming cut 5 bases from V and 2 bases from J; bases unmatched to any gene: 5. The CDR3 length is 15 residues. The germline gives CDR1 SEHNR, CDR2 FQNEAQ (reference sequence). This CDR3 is CASSQTTGAGNTIYF. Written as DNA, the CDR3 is TGTGCCAGCAGCCAAACGACAGGGGCTGGAAACACCATATATTTT.

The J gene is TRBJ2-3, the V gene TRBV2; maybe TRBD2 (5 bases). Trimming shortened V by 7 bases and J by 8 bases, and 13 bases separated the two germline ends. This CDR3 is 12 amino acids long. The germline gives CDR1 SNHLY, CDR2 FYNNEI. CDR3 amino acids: CASTPTAGTQYF. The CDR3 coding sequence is TGTGCCAGCACACCCACCGCGGGTACGCAGTATTTT. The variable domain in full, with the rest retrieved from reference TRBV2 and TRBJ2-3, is EPEVTQTPSHQVTQMGQEVILRCVPISNHLYFYWYRQILGQKVEFLVSFYNNEISEKSEIFDDQFSVERPDGSNFTLKIRSTKLEDSAMYFCASTPTAGTQYFGPGTRLTVL.

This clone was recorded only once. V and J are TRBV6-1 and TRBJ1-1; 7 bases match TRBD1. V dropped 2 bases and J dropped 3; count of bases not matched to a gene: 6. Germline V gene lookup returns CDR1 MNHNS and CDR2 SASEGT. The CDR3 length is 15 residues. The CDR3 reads CASSELEGADTEAFF. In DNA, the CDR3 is TGTGCCAGCAGTGAATTGGAGGGGGCGGACACTGAAGCTTTCTTT.

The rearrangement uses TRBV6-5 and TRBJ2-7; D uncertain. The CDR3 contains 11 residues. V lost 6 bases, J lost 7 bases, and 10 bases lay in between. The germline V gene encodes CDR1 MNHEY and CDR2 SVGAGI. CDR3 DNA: TGTGCCAGCAGAACCAGGTCTGAGCAGTACTTC. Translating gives CASRTRSEQYF.

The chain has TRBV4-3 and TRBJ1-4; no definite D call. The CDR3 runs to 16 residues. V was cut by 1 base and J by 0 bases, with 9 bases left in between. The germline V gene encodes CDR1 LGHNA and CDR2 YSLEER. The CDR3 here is CASSQGARATNEKLFF. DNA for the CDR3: TGCGCCAGCAGCCAAGGTGCGAGGGCAACTAATGAAAAACTGTTTTTT.

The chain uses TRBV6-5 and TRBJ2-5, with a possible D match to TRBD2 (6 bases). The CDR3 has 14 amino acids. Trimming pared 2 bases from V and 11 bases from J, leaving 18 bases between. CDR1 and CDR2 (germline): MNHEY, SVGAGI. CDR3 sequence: CASSYQRASGEQYF. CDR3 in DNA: TGTGCCAGCAGTTACCAAAGGGCCTCGGGAGAGCAGTACTTC.

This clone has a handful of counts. The CDR3 here is CASSAQGVRYEQYF. The CDR3 nucleotides read TGTGCCAGCAGTGCACAGGGGGTTAGGTACGAGCAGTACTTC. The V and J genes are TRBV28 and TRBJ2-7, with TRBD1 matching 8 bases. V shed 5 bases and J 4 bases; nucleotides not matched to a gene: 7. The length of the CDR3 is 14 residues. Germline assignment: CDR1 MDHEN and CDR2 SYDVKM. Looking up the rest from reference TRBV28 and TRBJ2-7 gives the full variable domain: DVKVTQSSRYLVKRTGEKVFLECVQDMDHENMFWYRQDPGLGLRLIYFSYDVKMKEKGDIPEGYSVSREKKERFSLILESASTNQTSMYLCASSAQGVRYEQYFGPGTRLTVT.

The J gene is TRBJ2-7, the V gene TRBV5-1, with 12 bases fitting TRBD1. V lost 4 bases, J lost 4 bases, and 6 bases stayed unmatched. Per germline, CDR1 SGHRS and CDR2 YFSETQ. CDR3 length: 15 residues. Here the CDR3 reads CASSREGQGAYEQYF. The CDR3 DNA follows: TGCGCCAGCAGCCGGGAGGGACAGGGGGCTTACGAGCAGTACTTC.

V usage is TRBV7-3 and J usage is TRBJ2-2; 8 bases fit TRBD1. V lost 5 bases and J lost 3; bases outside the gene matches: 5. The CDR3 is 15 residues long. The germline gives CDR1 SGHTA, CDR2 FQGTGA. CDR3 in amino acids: CASSPTRGHTGELFF. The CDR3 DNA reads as TGTGCCAGCAGCCCCACCAGGGGGCACACCGGGGAGCTGTTTTTT.

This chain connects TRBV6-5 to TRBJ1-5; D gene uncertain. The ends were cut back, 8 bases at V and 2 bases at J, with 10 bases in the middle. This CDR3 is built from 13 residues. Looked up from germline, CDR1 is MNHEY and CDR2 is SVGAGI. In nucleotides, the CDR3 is TGTGCCAGCGGAATGAGCGGCAATCAGCCCCAGCATTTT. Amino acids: CASGMSGNQPQHF.

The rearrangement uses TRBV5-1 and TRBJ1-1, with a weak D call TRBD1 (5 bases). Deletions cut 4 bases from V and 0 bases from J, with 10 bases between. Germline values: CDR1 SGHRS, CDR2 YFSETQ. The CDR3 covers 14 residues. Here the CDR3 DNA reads TGCGCCAGCAGCCCCGGACAAGTGAACACTGAAGCTTTCTTT. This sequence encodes CASSPGQVNTEAFF.

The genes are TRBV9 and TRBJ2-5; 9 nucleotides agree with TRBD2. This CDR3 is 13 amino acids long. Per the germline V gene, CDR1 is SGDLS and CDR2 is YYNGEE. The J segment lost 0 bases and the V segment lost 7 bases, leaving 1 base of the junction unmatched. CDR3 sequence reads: CASQRGDQETQYF. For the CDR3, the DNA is TGTGCCAGCCAGCGGGGGGACCAAGAGACCCAGTACTTC.

CDR3 in amino acids: CASSEYSDRSSNQPQHF. As DNA, the CDR3 is TGTGCCAGCAGTGAGTATTCGGACAGGAGTAGCAATCAGCCCCAGCATTTT. J is TRBJ1-5 and V is TRBV6-1; 7 bases match TRBD1. The germline V gene has CDR1 MNHNS and CDR2 SASEGT. This CDR3 region has 17 residues. V dropped 3 bases and J dropped 0; count of bases not matched to a gene: 8.

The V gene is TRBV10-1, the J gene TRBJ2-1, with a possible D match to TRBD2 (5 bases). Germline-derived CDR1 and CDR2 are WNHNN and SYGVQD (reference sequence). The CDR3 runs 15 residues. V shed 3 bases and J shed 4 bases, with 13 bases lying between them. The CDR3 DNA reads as TGCGCCAGCAGTGACCAAGAGGGCGAGTACAATGAGCAGTTCTTC. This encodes CASSDQEGEYNEQFF.

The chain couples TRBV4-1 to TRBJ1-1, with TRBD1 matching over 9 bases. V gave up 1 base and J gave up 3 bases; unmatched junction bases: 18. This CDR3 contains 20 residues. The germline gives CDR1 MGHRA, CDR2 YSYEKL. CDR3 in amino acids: CASSQAPGTGSPELDTEAFF. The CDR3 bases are TGCGCCAGCAGCCAAGCCCCGGGGACAGGGTCCCCGGAACTGGACACTGAAGCTTTCTTT.